The T cell receptor beta chain described here comes from a study of memory CD8 T cells in hepatitis C reinfection. Measured with immunoSEQ multiplex PCR; TCRdb has only the in-frame clones, and not every one. This table holds around 47,000 clones, roughly 90% found once. As for time point: peak reinfection, 3 to 8 weeks after reinfection detection. No in vitro expansion preceded TCR sequencing of the sorted cells. The CDR3 covers 13 residues. Germline V gene data show CDR1 as LNHDA and CDR2 as SQIVND (reference sequence). Germline trimming cut 8 bases from V and 5 bases from J; bases unmatched to any gene: 7.

This receptor was taken from a man aged 18-30 years with hepatitis C virus infection. This rearrangement joins TRBV19 to TRBJ2-3; 7 bases align to TRBD2. The specimen was naive CD8+ T cells sorted from blood. This CDR3 reads CASFGGTEDTQYF. Written as DNA, the CDR3 is TGTGCCAGTTTCGGGGGGACGGAAGATACGCAGTATTTT.